This passage covers 24 T cell receptor beta chains from one sample sequenced in a study of control samples from healthy donors and cancer patients. Sequencing was performed with immunoSEQ multiplex PCR; in TCRdb, only in-frame clones are kept and a portion is missing. Of fewer than 200,000 clones in the sample, less than 95% are singletons; the top ten hold 12% to 15%. Sequenced material: PBMCs. These receptors came from a man between 60 and 75 years old with colorectal cancer.

The rearrangement joins TRBV7-2 to TRBJ2-7; D is undetermined. Germline CDR1 reads SGHTA; CDR2 reads FQGNSA. Trimming removed 1 base at V and 1 base at J, with 11 bases between. The CDR3 extends over 15 amino acids. This CDR3 reads CASSLGGLLSYEQYF. CDR3 nucleotides: TGTGCCAGCAGCTTAGGAGGTCTCCTGTCCTACGAGCAGTACTTC.

The V call is TRBV30, the J call TRBJ2-3, with D perhaps matching TRBD1 or TRBD2 (6 bases each). CDR1 GTSNPN and CDR2 SVGIG come from the germline V gene (reference sequence). The CDR3 is 15 residues long. Trimming cost V 5 bases and J 5 bases, with 20 bases left between them. Here the CDR3 reads CAWAHSGAPGDTQYF. The CDR3 nucleotides are TGTGCCTGGGCCCATTCGGGGGCCCCGGGAGATACGCAGTATTTT.

V usage is TRBV2 and J usage is TRBJ2-5; D is tentatively TRBD1 or TRBD2 (6 bases each). Germline V gene sequence: CDR1 SNHLY, CDR2 FYNNEI. Trimming stripped 8 bases from V and 4 bases from J, with 17 bases between. This CDR3 comprises 14 residues. The CDR3 is CASGGRIEGETQYF. DNA for the CDR3: TGTGCCAGCGGGGGGCGCATAGAAGGAGAGACCCAGTACTTC.

The table lists this clone with a count of one. The gene calls are TRBV11-2 and TRBJ2-7, with D possibly matching TRBD2 (6 bases). CDR1 and CDR2 (germline): SGHAT, FQNNGV. The CDR3 covers 15 residues. Trimming removed 2 bases at V and 6 bases at J, with 17 bases between. CDR3 nucleotides: TGTGCCAGCAGCTTACCCTGGGGCCCCGGGGGCGAGCAGTACTTC. It is translated as CASSLPWGPGGEQYF.

The V call is TRBV2, the J call TRBJ1-2, with D unclear. Trimming stripped 6 bases from V and 2 bases from J, with 7 bases between. This CDR3 is built from 12 residues. Germline V lookup: CDR1 SNHLY, CDR2 FYNNEI. The CDR3 nucleotides read TGTGCCAGCAGACGACCCAACTATGGCTACACCTTC. This gives the protein CASRRPNYGYTF.

The genes are TRBV10-1 and TRBJ2-2, with a tentative D call TRBD1 (5 bases). Deletions cut 6 bases from V and 1 base from J, with 9 bases between. CDR1 is WNHNN and CDR2 is SYGVQD in the germline V gene (reference sequence). The CDR3 extends over 14 amino acids. The CDR3 protein is CASRQGRNTGELFF. The CDR3 DNA sequence: TGCGCCAGCAGGCAGGGTAGGAACACCGGGGAGCTGTTTTTT.

V and J are TRBV11-2 and TRBJ2-3; D ambiguous. This CDR3 contains 13 residues. Trimming cost V 5 bases and J 1 base, with 7 bases left between them. CDR1 SGHAT and CDR2 FQNNGV come from the germline V gene. The CDR3 is CASSRTRTDTQYF. The CDR3, as DNA: TGTGCCAGCAGCCGAACCCGCACAGATACGCAGTATTTT. Drawing the rest from reference TRBV11-2 and TRBJ2-3, the complete variable domain is EAGVAQSPRYKIIEKRQSVAFWCNPISGHATLYWYQQILGQGPKLLIQFQNNGVVDDSQLPKDRFSAERLKGVDSTLKIQPAKLEDSAVYLCASSRTRTDTQYFGPGTRLTVL.

The chain recombines TRBV19 with TRBJ2-5, with 9 bases that match TRBD2. Germline V CDR1 and CDR2: LNHDA, SQIVND (reference sequence). With V trimmed by 4 bases and J by 5 bases, 11 bases remained unmatched. The CDR3 sequence is 16 residues long. Written as DNA, the CDR3 is TGTGCCAGTAGTAGTGGTAGCGGGGGCCAAAGGGAGACCCAGTACTTC. Amino acids: CASSSGSGGQRETQYF.

The V call is TRBV6-2 or TRBV6-3, the J call TRBJ2-3, with D unresolved. V was pared by 5 bases and J by 5 bases, with 14 bases between. This CDR3 spans 14 amino acids. Germline V gives CDR1 MNHEY, CDR2 SVGEGT. The CDR3 DNA follows: TGTGCCAGCAGTACCCCCCGGGTTCGAGATACGCAGTATTTT. Amino acids: CASSTPRVRDTQYF.

This chain uses TRBV5-4 with TRBJ2-3; maybe TRBD1 (5 bases). V lost 0 bases and J 4 bases, leaving 12 bases between the germline ends. Germline assignment: CDR1 SGHNT and CDR2 YYREEE (reference sequence). The CDR3 runs to 15 residues. The CDR3 nucleotides read TGTGCCAGCAGCTTGGGACAGAAGCAGTCAGATACGCAGTATTTT. Translating gives CASSLGQKQSDTQYF. The full variable domain, completed using reference TRBV5-4 and TRBJ2-3, is ETGVTQSPTHLIKTRGQQVTLRCSSQSGHNTVSWYQQALGQGPQFIFQYYREEENGRGNFPPRFSGLQFPNYSSELNVNALELDDSALYLCASSLGQKQSDTQYFGPGTRLTVL.

The chain recombines TRBV7-2 with TRBJ2-2; a possible D gene is TRBD2 (6 bases). The CDR3 covers 16 residues. Trimming shortened V by 5 bases and J by 2 bases, and 15 bases separated the two germline ends. Germline V lookup: CDR1 SGHTA, CDR2 FQGNSA. The CDR3 reads CASSPHQRANTGELFF. CDR3 DNA: TGTGCCAGCAGCCCCCACCAGCGGGCCAACACCGGGGAGCTGTTTTTT.

The chain joins TRBV3-1 (or the pseudogene TRBV3-2) to TRBJ2-2; TRBD1 aligns across 9 bases. The V gene end was trimmed by 5 bases and the J gene end by 5 bases; junction bases not matched to a gene: 3. The CDR3 totals 14 residues. Germline lookup yields CDR1 LGHDT and CDR2 YNNKEL (reference sequence). The CDR3 loop reads CASSNRGRTGELFF. Here the CDR3 DNA reads TGTGCCAGCAGCAACAGGGGGCGGACCGGGGAGCTGTTTTTT.

The chain recombines TRBV19 with TRBJ2-5, with D perhaps given as TRBD1 or TRBD2 (5 bases each). This CDR3 contains 13 residues. The germline V and J ends were trimmed by 4 bases and 1 base, with 7 bases remaining between them. Germline values: CDR1 LNHDA, CDR2 SQIVND (reference sequence). CDR3 bases: TGTGCCAGTAGTAGGGGGACCCAAGAGACCCAGTACTTC. It is translated as CASSRGTQETQYF.

This clone was seen a single time. The rearrangement links TRBV29-1 to TRBJ2-7, with TRBD1 identical over 8 bases. Germline V gives CDR1 SQVTM, CDR2 ANQGSEA. The CDR3 length is 15 residues. V trimming: 4 bases; J trimming: 0 bases; junction bases outside the gene matches: 8. For the CDR3, the DNA is TGCAGCGTTGCCAACAGGGGGTTTTCCTCCTACGAGCAGTACTTC. Residues: CSVANRGFSSYEQYF.

The chain joins TRBV12-3 or TRBV12-4 to TRBJ1-2, with 9 bases fitting TRBD1. This CDR3 is built from 13 residues. V was pared by 6 bases and J by 4 bases, with 3 bases of the junction left unmatched. The CDR3 spells CASSLGQGYGYTF. DNA for the CDR3: TGTGCCAGCAGCTTGGGACAGGGCTATGGCTACACCTTC.

The chain carries TRBV19 and TRBJ2-3; 9 nucleotides match TRBD2. V lost 4 bases, J lost 3 bases, and 14 bases stayed unmatched. CDR3 size: 18 residues. The germline CDR1 and CDR2 sequences are LNHDA and SQIVND (reference sequence). The CDR3, as DNA: TGTGCCAGTAGTAGCCAATCGGCCTTTAGCGGGGGTACAGATACGCAGTATTTT. Amino acids: CASSSQSAFSGGTDTQYF.

As DNA, the CDR3 is TGCGCCAGCAGTGAGAGACAGGGTACCTACGAGCAGTACTTC. Residues: CASSERQGTYEQYF. The chain recombines TRBV10-2 with TRBJ2-7, with TRBD1 matching over 7 bases. J lost 2 bases, V lost 2 bases, and 3 bases had no gene match. Germline values: CDR1 WSHSY, CDR2 SAAADI. CDR3 length equals 14 residues.

This rearrangement joins TRBV25-1 to TRBJ2-7; D unclear. V lost 4 bases and J lost 2, with 9 bases in between. CDR3 size: 13 residues. CDR1 is MGHDK and CDR2 is SYGVNS in the germline V gene. CDR3: CASSGTNAYEQYF. CDR3 sequence (DNA): TGTGCCAGCAGTGGCACGAATGCCTACGAGCAGTACTTC.

The chain links TRBV21-1 to TRBJ1-1; TRBD1 reflects the table's D call only, with no check against the DNA. TRBV21-1 is listed as a pseudogene. The CDR3 extends over 15 amino acids. The CDR3 here is CASRKAGPMNTEAFF. In nucleotides, the CDR3 is TGTGCCAGCAGAAAGGCAGGGCCGATGAACACTGAAGCTTTCTTT.

J is TRBJ2-3 and V is TRBV10-3; TRBD2 matches at 8 bases. Germline CDR1 is ENHRY and CDR2 is SYGVKD. The CDR3 runs 16 residues. Trimming removed 0 bases from V and 2 bases from J; junction bases left unmatched: 4. The CDR3 reads CAISESKRGTTDTQYF. The CDR3 bases are TGTGCCATCAGTGAGTCGAAGCGGGGGACCACAGATACGCAGTATTTT.

This clone was seen a handful of times. This chain connects TRBV5-5 to TRBJ2-3; TRBD1 matches at 10 bases. Per germline, CDR1 SGHKS and CDR2 YYEKEE (reference sequence). This CDR3 contains 13 residues. V shed 10 bases, J shed 3 bases, and the junction held 5 bases outside the gene matches. Here the CDR3 reads CAGRQGATDTQYF. The CDR3 nucleotides read TGTGCCGGTCGACAGGGGGCAACAGATACGCAGTATTTT.

This chain links TRBV9 with TRBJ1-6; the D is unclear. This CDR3 is built from 14 residues. Trimming removed 0 bases from V and 10 bases from J, with 11 bases in between. CDR1 and CDR2 (germline): SGDLS, YYNGEE. The CDR3 here is CASSVATAGSPLHF. The CDR3 DNA is TGTGCCAGCAGCGTAGCTACGGCTGGATCACCCCTCCACTTT.

The gene calls are TRBV28 and TRBJ2-3; maybe TRBD1 (6 bases). The V gene's germline CDR1 is MDHEN and CDR2 SYDVKM. This CDR3 comprises 17 residues. Trimming took 7 bases from V and 0 from J, leaving 20 bases between them. Here the CDR3 DNA reads TGTGCCAGCAATCTTGTTGATAACAGGGCTAGCACAGATACGCAGTATTTT. Translation: CASNLVDNRASTDTQYF.

The rearrangement links TRBV5-8 to TRBJ2-7; maybe TRBD1 (5 bases). Germline V CDR1 and CDR2: SGHTS, YDEGEE. Trimming took 5 bases from V and 3 from J, leaving 15 bases between them. This CDR3 comprises 14 residues. The CDR3 sequence is CASSRRTRNYEQYF. DNA for the CDR3: TGTGCCAGCAGTCGTCGGACAAGGAACTACGAGCAGTACTTC.